Detailed here is one T cell receptor beta chain. This clonotype was counted only a few times. Its binding antigen is unknown. Base qualities are not at hand, and no much larger clone is one base apart. Total RNA was extracted from unfractionated whole blood that had been collected in Tempus Blood RNA tubes. Roughly 5 healthy volunteers served as TCR sequencing controls and were bled at day 0, 2 weeks and 6 weeks. Library preparation used 5' RACE. TCRdb shows the sequencer as Illumina MiSeq. During library preparation, unique molecular identifiers were attached to individual cDNA molecules so that TCRs could be counted quantitatively and reproducibly. From the authors' description of their analysis: A median of about 100,000 TCRs per sample was observed, with a range of 23,224 to 690,600. The Decombinator software suite was used to annotate the V, J and CDR3 of the TCR reads. For PS versus PT1 abundance plots, all samples were subsampled to the same number of TCRs (28,000). Expanded TCRs were defined as absent before sensitization and observed at least eight times at the 2-week time point. TCRdb's own reprocessing of the public reads used fastp at Q25 and MiXCR and kept productive beta chains. Records with the same CDR3 protein are collapsed into one entry carrying the most frequent genes and DNA. V and J calls and clone size were set by TCRdb, not the authors. This sample comprises some 150,000 distinct CDR3 sequences, 4.1% of them detected only once. Clones ranked in the top ten supply approximately 1.4% of the sample.

This specimen belongs to a study of human T cells and chemical hapten exposure (dated by TCRdb to the early 2020s). In the study overall: Libraries were pooled for sequencing, and per-sample TCR yields varied mainly because of small differences in library volumes within the pool. Each blood RNA sample was used to sequence both TCR alpha and TCR beta chains. This study followed changes in the peripheral blood TCR repertoire in vivo during primary and secondary sensitization of alopecia patients to the hapten diphenylcyclopropenone (DPC). Study-wide findings and limitations: No change with DPC sensitization was found in the number of TCRs above 1 in 1000 frequency, and no evidence of global repertoire structure alterations was found. After repeated subsampling, the strength of the expansion versus patch-test correlation and the threshold at which it became significant changed.

From its cysteine to its phenylalanine, the CDR3 spans 14 amino acids. Of the read, only the CDR3 DNA is kept; its 42 bases are in frame from base 1. CDR1 and CDR2 (MDHEN, SYDVKM) derive from the germline V gene. Relative to germline, V is missing 2 bases and J is missing 5 bases, with 5 bases of the junction outside any gene match. The chain links TRBV28 with TRBJ2-7; TRBD1 agrees with 8 junctional bases. The receptor was isolated from a female donor in good health. The CDR3 region: CASSLPAGGHEQYF. The DNA reads TGTGCCAGCAGTTTACCGGCAGGGGGCCACGAGCAGTACTTC.